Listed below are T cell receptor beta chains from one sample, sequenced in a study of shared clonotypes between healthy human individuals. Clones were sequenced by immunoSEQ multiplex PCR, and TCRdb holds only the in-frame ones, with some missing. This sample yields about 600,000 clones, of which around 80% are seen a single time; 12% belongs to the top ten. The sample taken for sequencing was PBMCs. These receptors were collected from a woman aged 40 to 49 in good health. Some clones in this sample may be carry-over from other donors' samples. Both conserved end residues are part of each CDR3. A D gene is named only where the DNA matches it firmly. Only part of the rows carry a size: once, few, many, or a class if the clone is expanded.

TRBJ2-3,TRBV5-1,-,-,TGCGCCAGCAGCTCGAACGGGCCAGGGGGCACAGATACGCAGTATTTT,CASSSNGPGGTDTQYF
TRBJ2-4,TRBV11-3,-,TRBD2,TGTGCCAGCAGCTCCGGGGGGTCGGGGGACATTCAGTACTTC,CASSSGGSGDIQYF
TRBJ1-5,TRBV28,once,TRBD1,TGTGCCAGCAGTCTTCCCGGGACAGCCCGGGGCAATCAGCCCCAGCATTTT,CASSLPGTARGNQPQHF
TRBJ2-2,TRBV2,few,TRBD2,TGTGCCAGCAGTAGGAGCGGGAGTGGGACCGGGGAGCTGTTTTTT,CASSRSGSGTGELFF
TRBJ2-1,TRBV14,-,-,TGTGCCAGCAGCCCTGGGGCAGGCTTCGGGAATGAGCAGTTCTTC,CASSPGAGFGNEQFF
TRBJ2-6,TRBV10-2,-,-,TGCGCCACTAGCCTCTCTGGGGCCAACGTCCTGACTTTC,CATSLSGANVLTF
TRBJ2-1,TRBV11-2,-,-,TGTGCCAGCAGCTTAGCCTTGACTTCCTACAATGAGCAGTTCTTC,CASSLALTSYNEQFF
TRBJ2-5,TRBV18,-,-,TGTGCCAGCCGCCAGGGCGTCCAAGAGACCCAGTACTTC,CASRQGVQETQYF
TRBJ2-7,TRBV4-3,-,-,TGCGCCAGCAGCCAAATCTTACAGGGCGAGCAGTACTTC,CASSQILQGEQYF
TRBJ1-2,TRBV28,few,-,TGTGCCAGCAGAACCCCGGGACAACAGTATGGCTACACCTTC,CASRTPGQQYGYTF
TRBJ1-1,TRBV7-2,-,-,TGTGCCAGCAGCTTAAGGGCACAAGCTTTCTTT,CASSLRAQAFF
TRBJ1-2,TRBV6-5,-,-,TGTGCCAGCAGGGAGGCAGGGTCGTATGGCTACACCTTC,CASREAGSYGYTF
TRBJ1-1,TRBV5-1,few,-,TGCGCCAGCAGCTTGGCGAGTAGGGGGATCACTGAAGCTTTCTTT,CASSLASRGITEAFF
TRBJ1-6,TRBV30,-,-,TGTGCCTGGAGAGAGGGGCTTGGTTCACCCCTCCACTTT,CAWREGLGSPLHF
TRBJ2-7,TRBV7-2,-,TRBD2,TGTGCCAGCAGCTTAGCTAGCGGGGGCTACGAGCAGTACTTC,CASSLASGGYEQYF
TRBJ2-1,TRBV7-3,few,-,TGTGCCAGCAGCTTAAACCCACCGCCGGGGAATGAGCAGTTCTTC,CASSLNPPPGNEQFF
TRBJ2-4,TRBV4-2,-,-,TGTGCCAGCAGCCAAGGTACAGCCTTAGCCAAAAACATTCAGTACTTC,CASSQGTALAKNIQYF
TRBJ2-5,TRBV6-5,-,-,TGTGCCAGCAGGGGGACACCGCGGGGGACCCAGTACTTC,CASRGTPRGTQYF
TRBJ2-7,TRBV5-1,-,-,TGCGCCGGCAGTGAGGGGCAGCCCCCGAACGAGCAGTACTTC,CAGSEGQPPNEQYF
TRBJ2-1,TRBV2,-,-,TGTGCCAGCAGTGAACCCCTTGGGGGGAGTTCCTACAATGAGCAGTTCTTC,CASSEPLGGSSYNEQFF
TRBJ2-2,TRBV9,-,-,TGTGCCAGCAGCGTAGCGCTGATCGGGGAGCTGTTTTTT,CASSVALIGELFF
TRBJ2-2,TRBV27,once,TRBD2,TGTGCCAGCAGTTTATCGAGGGGTGCGGGGGCCGGGGAGCTGTTTTTT,CASSLSRGAGAGELFF
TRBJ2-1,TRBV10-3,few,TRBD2,TGTGCCATCATGGGCGGGAGGGCCAATGAGCAGTTCTTC,CAIMGGRANEQFF
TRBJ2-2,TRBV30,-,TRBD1,TGTGCCTGGAGTGCCGCTGCGACAGGGGCCGGGGAGCTGTTTTTT,CAWSAAATGAGELFF
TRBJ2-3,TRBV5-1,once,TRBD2,TGCGCCAGCAGCTTCTCCAGCGGGAGTTTAACAGATACGCAGTATTTT,CASSFSSGSLTDTQYF
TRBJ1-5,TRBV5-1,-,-,TGCGCCAGCAGCGAGCTAGGGAACACCAATCAGCCCCAGCATTTT,CASSELGNTNQPQHF
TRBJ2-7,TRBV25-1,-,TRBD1,TGTGCCAGCAGTGATTCCGGGACAGGTGACTACGAGCAGTACTTC,CASSDSGTGDYEQYF
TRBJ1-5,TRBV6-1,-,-,TGTGCCAGCAGTGAGAGGGGGAGCAATCAGCCCCAGCATTTT,CASSERGSNQPQHF
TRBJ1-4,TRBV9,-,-,TGTGCCAGCAGCGTAGAACCGGGGGGAGAAAAACTGTTTTTT,CASSVEPGGEKLFF
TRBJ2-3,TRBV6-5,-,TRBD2,TGTGCCAGCAGTCTTAGCGGGAGGGCCGCGGATACGCAGTATTTT,CASSLSGRAADTQYF
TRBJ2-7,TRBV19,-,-,TGTGCCAGTAGTATACGGCTTGCCTACGAGCAGTACTTC,CASSIRLAYEQYF
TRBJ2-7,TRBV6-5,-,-,TGTGCCAGCCATGGGACGGGCGGCGACGAGCAGTACTTC,CASHGTGGDEQYF
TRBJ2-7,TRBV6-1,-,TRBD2,TGTGCCAGCAGGCTAGTGGGGGGGACCTACGAGCAGTACTTC,CASRLVGGTYEQYF
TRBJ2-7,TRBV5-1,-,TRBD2,TGCGCCAGCAGCCCGGGACTAGCCTACGAGCAGTACTTC,CASSPGLAYEQYF
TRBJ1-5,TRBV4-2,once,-,TGTGCCAGCAGCCAACGGGACAAATATCAGCCCCAGCATTTT,CASSQRDKYQPQHF
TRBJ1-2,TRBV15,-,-,TGTGCCACCAGCAGAGATACAGGCGGCTACACCTTC,CATSRDTGGYTF
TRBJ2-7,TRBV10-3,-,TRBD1,TGTGCCATAAGGCCAGGGGGCGCGGGCTACGAGCAGTACTTC,CAIRPGGAGYEQYF
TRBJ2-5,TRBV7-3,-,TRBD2,TGTGCCAGCAGTGAGACTAGCGGGATCGGGGCCCAGTACTTC,CASSETSGIGAQYF
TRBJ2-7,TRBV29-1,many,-,TGCAGCGTTCGATCGGTTCAGAAATCCTACGAGCAGTACTTC,CSVRSVQKSYEQYF
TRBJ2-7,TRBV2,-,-,TGTGCCAGCAGTGAACAGCGGGTCGTGCAGTACTTC,CASSEQRVVQYF